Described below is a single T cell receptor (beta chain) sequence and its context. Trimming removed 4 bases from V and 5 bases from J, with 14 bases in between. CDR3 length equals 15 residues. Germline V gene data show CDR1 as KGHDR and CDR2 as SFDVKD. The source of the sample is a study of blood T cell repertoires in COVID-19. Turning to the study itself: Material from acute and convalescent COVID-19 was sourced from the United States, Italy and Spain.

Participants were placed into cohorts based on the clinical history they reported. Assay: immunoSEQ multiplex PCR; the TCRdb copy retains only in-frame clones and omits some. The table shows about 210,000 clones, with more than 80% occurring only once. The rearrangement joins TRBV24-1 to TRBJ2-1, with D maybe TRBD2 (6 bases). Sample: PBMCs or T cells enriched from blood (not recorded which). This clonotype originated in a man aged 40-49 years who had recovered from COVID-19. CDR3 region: CATSERSLANNEQFF. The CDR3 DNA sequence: TGTGCCACCAGTGAGAGATCACTAGCTAACAATGAGCAGTTCTTC.